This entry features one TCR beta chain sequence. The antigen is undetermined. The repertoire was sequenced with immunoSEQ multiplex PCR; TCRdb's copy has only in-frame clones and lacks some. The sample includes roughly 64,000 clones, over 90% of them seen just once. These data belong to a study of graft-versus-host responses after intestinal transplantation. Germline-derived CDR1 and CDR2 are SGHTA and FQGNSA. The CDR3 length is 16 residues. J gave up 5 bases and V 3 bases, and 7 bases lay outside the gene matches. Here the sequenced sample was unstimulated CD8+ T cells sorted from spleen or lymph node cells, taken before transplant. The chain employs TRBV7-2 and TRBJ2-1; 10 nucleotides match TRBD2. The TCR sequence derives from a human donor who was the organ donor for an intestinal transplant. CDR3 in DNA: TGTGCCAGCAGCTTTCTTAGCGGGAGGTATCACAATGAGCAGTTCTTC. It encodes CASSFLSGRYHNEQFF.